Sequencing of this T cell receptor beta chain was carried out in a study of blood T cells in healthy people across ages. V dropped 4 bases and J dropped 1 base, with 13 bases sitting between them. This CDR3 spans 15 amino acids. Germline V gene lookup returns CDR1 LGHDT and CDR2 YNNKEL (reference sequence). Sample-barcoded 5' priming and a J-beta primer mix drove a second PCR of roughly 6 to 12 cycles. Each TCR beta cDNA got a 12-nucleotide random molecular identifier. TCRdb itself ran the 5' RACE reads through MiXCR, one entry per CDR3 protein. The sample lists 1.5 million to 2 million distinct CDR3 sequences; 28% were seen once. Isolation per sample recovered at least 7 million PBMCs.

Input material: blood. The rearrangement links TRBV3-1 to TRBJ1-2; D possibly corresponds to TRBD1 (6 bases). This sequence was found in a young woman in good health. CDR3 amino acids: CASSLQTGLNYGYTF. CDR3 in DNA: TGTGCCAGCAGCCTGCAGACAGGCCTTAACTATGGCTACACCTTC.